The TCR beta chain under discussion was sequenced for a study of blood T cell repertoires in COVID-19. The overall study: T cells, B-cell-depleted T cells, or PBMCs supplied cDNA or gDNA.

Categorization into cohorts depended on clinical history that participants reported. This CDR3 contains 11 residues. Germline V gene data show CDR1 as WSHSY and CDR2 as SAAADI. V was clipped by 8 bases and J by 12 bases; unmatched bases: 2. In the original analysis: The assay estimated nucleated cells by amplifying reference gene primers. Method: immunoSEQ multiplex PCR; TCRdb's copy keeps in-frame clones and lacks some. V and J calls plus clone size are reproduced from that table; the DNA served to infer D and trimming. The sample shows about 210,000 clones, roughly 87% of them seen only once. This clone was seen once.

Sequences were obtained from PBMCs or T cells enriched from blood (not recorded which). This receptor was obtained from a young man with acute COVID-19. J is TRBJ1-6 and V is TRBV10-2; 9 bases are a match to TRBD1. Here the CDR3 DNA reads TGCGCCAGCGGGACAGGGCAACCCCTCCACTTT. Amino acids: CASGTGQPLHF.